Shown below are 24 T cell receptor beta chains from a single sample sequenced in a study of blood T cell repertoires in COVID-19. TCRdb's table, derived via immunoSEQ multiplex PCR, lists solely in-frame clones and lacks some. The sample lists 250,000 to 350,000 clones, roughly 89% seen once, with less than 3% in the top ten. The source material was peripheral blood. The receptors originated from a woman in her 30s with active or convalescent COVID-19.

The CDR3 region has the DNA TGTGCCAGCGGGCAGCCAAGCTCTGGAAACACCATATATTTT. Its protein is CASGQPSSGNTIYF. J is TRBJ1-3 and V is TRBV9; D remains ambiguous. The CDR3 totals 14 residues. The V gene's germline CDR1 is SGDLS and CDR2 YYNGEE. V lost 7 bases and J lost 0, with 11 bases in between.

The chain joins TRBV10-3 to TRBJ2-4; TRBD2 matches at 10 bases. The CDR3 length is 16 residues. Germline CDR1 and CDR2: ENHRY and SYGVKD. The V segment lost 5 bases and the J segment 1 base; nucleotides outside the gene matches: 5. CDR3 sequence: CAISSGGGLAKNIQYF. The CDR3 DNA is TGTGCCATCAGTAGCGGGGGGGGACTGGCCAAAAACATTCAGTACTTC.

The chain is built from TRBV19 and TRBJ1-5; TRBD1 matches 7 bases. The CDR3 length is 18 residues. Looked up from germline, CDR1 is LNHDA and CDR2 is SQIVND (reference sequence). The V gene end was trimmed by 6 bases and the J gene end by 3 bases; junction bases not matched to a gene: 17. The chain's CDR3 is CASSARPLTGVDNQPQHF. The CDR3 DNA reads TGTGCCAGTAGCGCTCGCCCACTCACAGGGGTCGACAATCAGCCCCAGCATTTT. Full variable domain (rest looked up from reference TRBV19 and TRBJ1-5): DGGITQSPKYLFRKEGQNVTLSCEQNLNHDAMYWYRQDPGQGLRLIYYSQIVNDFQKGDIAEGYSVSREKKESFPLTVTSAQKNPTAFYLCASSARPLTGVDNQPQHFGDGTRLSIL.

The rearrangement joins TRBV7-2 to TRBJ1-6; 8 bases line up with TRBD1. V lost 7 bases, J lost 0 bases, and 5 bases stayed unmatched. CDR3 length: 16 amino acids. Germline V gene data show CDR1 as SGHTA and CDR2 as FQGNSA. The CDR3 DNA reads as TGTGCCAGCAAGACAGGGGCCAGCTCCTATAATTCACCCCTCCACTTT. The encoded protein is CASKTGASSYNSPLHF.

The genes are TRBV5-1 and TRBJ1-2, with TRBD1 matching over 8 bases. Germline V gene lookup returns CDR1 SGHRS and CDR2 YFSETQ. Trimming took 4 bases from V and 8 from J; bases not matched to a gene: 7. The CDR3 spans 13 residues. CDR3 bases: TGCGCCAGCAGCAGGGACAGGATGGAGGGCTACACCTTC. Its translation: CASSRDRMEGYTF.

V gene TRBV4-3 combines with J gene TRBJ1-6; 7 bases align to TRBD1. Germline V CDR1 and CDR2: LGHNA, YSLEER. The CDR3 length is 16 residues. J lost 4 bases, V lost 2 bases, and 5 bases had no gene match. In DNA form, the CDR3 reads TGCGCCAGCAGCCAATCCCCAGGGGGTTATAATTCACCCCTCCACTTT. Translation gives CASSQSPGGYNSPLHF.

The chain combines TRBV6-1 with TRBJ1-3; TRBD1 aligns across 7 bases. V lost 6 bases and J lost 4; bases outside the gene matches: 6. Germline CDR1 and CDR2: MNHNS and SASEGT. The CDR3 is 14 residues long. The CDR3 region has the DNA TGTGCCAGCAGCCTAGGGGGCGAAGGAAACACCATATATTTT. Translated, it gives CASSLGGEGNTIYF.

In this sample, this clone turned up once. The rearrangement links TRBV10-3 to TRBJ2-3, with D unresolved. V lost 4 bases, J lost 2 bases, and 10 bases lay in between. The germline gives CDR1 ENHRY, CDR2 SYGVKD. The length of the CDR3 is 14 residues. The CDR3 bases are TGTGCCATCAGTGGTGGGCGAACCACAGATACGCAGTATTTT. This codes for CAISGGRTTDTQYF.

This clone appeared a single time. V and J are TRBV30 and TRBJ1-6; no clear D. Between the trimmed V and J ends, which lost 3 bases and 6 bases, there was a span of 9 bases. This CDR3 has 13 amino acids. Germline V CDR1 and CDR2: GTSNPN, SVGIG (reference sequence). This CDR3 reads CAWRRATNSPLHF. In DNA form, the CDR3 reads TGTGCCTGGAGACGAGCGACTAATTCACCCCTCCACTTT.

This clone has only a few counts. This chain joins TRBV18 and TRBJ1-5; weak D call: TRBD1 (6 bases). CDR1 and CDR2 (germline): KGHSH, LQKENI. V was shortened by 3 bases and J by 6 bases, with 9 bases between the two germline ends. This CDR3 comprises 13 residues. The CDR3 nucleotides read TGTGCCAGCTCACCCGGGACACGTCAGCCCCAGCATTTT. Translating it yields CASSPGTRQPQHF.

The CDR3 nucleotides are TGTGCCAGCACCGACGCTCAGCGATCACGGGGGGGACAGGGAGTCACCGGGGAGCTGTTTTTT. It codes for CASTDAQRSRGGQGVTGELFF. The chain joins TRBV9 to TRBJ2-2, with D possibly TRBD1 on 9 matching bases. The CDR3 sequence is 21 residues long. CDR1 and CDR2 (germline): SGDLS, YYNGEE. The ends were cut back, 6 bases at V and 4 bases at J, with 34 bases in the middle.

The rearrangement uses TRBV5-1 and TRBJ1-1, with a weak D call TRBD1 (5 bases). Germline CDR1 SGHRS, CDR2 YFSETQ. Trimming pared 3 bases from V and 1 base from J, leaving 25 bases between. The CDR3 runs 19 residues. DNA for the CDR3: TGCGCCAGCAGCTACGCAGGTTACCCAGGGCTAGGTACGAACACTGAAGCTTTCTTT. Translation gives CASSYAGYPGLGTNTEAFF.

The chain recombines TRBV6-2 or TRBV6-3 with TRBJ1-2; no firm D call. Germline V gene data show CDR1 as MNHEY and CDR2 as SVGEGT. This CDR3 region has 12 residues. V lost 0 bases and J 8 bases, leaving 7 bases between the germline ends. The DNA for the CDR3 is TGTGCCAGCAGTTACTCGCCGGGGGGCTACACCTTC. Protein sequence: CASSYSPGGYTF.

The J gene is TRBJ2-6, the V gene TRBV5-1, with TRBD2 matching over 7 bases. The CDR3 is 16 amino acids. CDR1 and CDR2 from the germline V gene are SGHRS and YFSETQ. Germline trimming cut 4 bases from V and 0 bases from J; bases unmatched to any gene: 4. The CDR3 loop reads CASSPREGSGANVLTF. CDR3 in DNA: TGCGCCAGCAGCCCCAGGGAGGGCTCTGGGGCCAACGTCCTGACTTTC.

CDR3 nucleotide sequence: TGTGCCAGCAGTCTTTTGGGAGGGGGTTCTGAAGCTTTCTTT. It yields the protein CASSLLGGGSEAFF. V and J are TRBV27 and TRBJ1-1; D possibly corresponds to TRBD1 (6 bases). V lost 5 bases and J 6 bases, leaving 16 bases between the germline ends. The CDR3 runs 14 residues. Germline CDR1 is MNHEY and CDR2 is SMNVEV (reference sequence).

The chain uses TRBV2 and TRBJ1-5; possibly TRBD1 for D (5 bases). V lost 5 bases, J lost 7 bases, and 12 bases lay in between. Germline assignment: CDR1 SNHLY and CDR2 FYNNEI. The CDR3 is made up of 13 amino acids. The CDR3 is CASSSGLGQPQHF. The CDR3 coding sequence is TGTGCCAGCAGTTCAGGGTTGGGGCAGCCCCAGCATTTT.

The chain recombines TRBV6-5 with TRBJ1-5; D unresolved. Per germline, CDR1 MNHEY and CDR2 SVGAGI. The CDR3 has 14 residues. The ends were cut back, 6 bases at V and 4 bases at J, with 13 bases in the middle. The CDR3 sequence: CASSLGGPNQPQHF. CDR3 sequence (DNA): TGTGCCAGCAGCCTAGGAGGGCCAAATCAGCCCCAGCATTTT.

The rearrangement links TRBV27 to TRBJ1-2; 12 nucleotides line up with TRBD1. Germline V lookup: CDR1 MNHEY, CDR2 SMNVEV (reference sequence). CDR3 length: 19 amino acids. Trimming cost V 3 bases and J 3 bases; bases outside gene matches: 14. CDR3 DNA: TGTGCCAGCAGTTTGAAGGGGACAGGGGGCGCTTCCCCCGACTATGGCTACACCTTC. Protein product: CASSLKGTGGASPDYGYTF.

The genes are TRBV30 and TRBJ1-4, with D perhaps matching TRBD1 (6 bases). Per germline, CDR1 GTSNPN and CDR2 SVGIG (reference sequence). The CDR3 spans 13 residues. V shed 4 bases and J shed 8 bases, with 14 bases lying between them. The CDR3 sequence is CAWNRVISEKLFF. DNA of the CDR3: TGTGCCTGGAACAGGGTGATTAGCGAAAAACTGTTTTTT.

This chain uses TRBV14 with TRBJ1-6; D possibly corresponds to TRBD1 (5 bases). The CDR3 sequence is 15 residues long. The V end was cut by 1 base, the J end by 9 bases, with 13 bases between. Germline lookup yields CDR1 SGHDN and CDR2 FVKESK. The CDR3 sequence: CASSQVGRGSSPLHF. In DNA, the CDR3 is TGTGCCAGCAGCCAAGTCGGACGGGGGAGTTCACCCCTCCACTTT. The variable domain in full, with the rest retrieved from reference TRBV14 and TRBJ1-6, is EAGVTQFPSHSVIEKGQTVTLRCDPISGHDNLYWYRRVMGKEIKFLLHFVKESKQDESGMPNNRFLAERTGGTYSTLKVQPAELEDSGVYFCASSQVGRGSSPLHFGNGTRLTVT.

The rearrangement joins TRBV19 to TRBJ1-2; TRBD1 might be the D (5 bases). V shed 6 bases and J shed 3 bases, with 14 bases lying between them. CDR3 length: 14 amino acids. Germline V lookup: CDR1 LNHDA, CDR2 SQIVND (reference sequence). The CDR3 protein is CASRLRGADYGYTF. The DNA for the CDR3 is TGTGCCAGTAGGCTAAGGGGCGCTGACTATGGCTACACCTTC.

This clone has a single count. This chain joins TRBV3-1 (or the pseudogene TRBV3-2) and TRBJ2-3, with 14 bases that match TRBD2. Germline-derived CDR1 and CDR2 are LGHDT and YNNKEL (reference sequence). Trimming took 4 bases from V and 4 from J; bases not matched to a gene: 7. The CDR3 extends over 17 amino acids. The CDR3 region is CASSLPTSGGAPDTQYF. The CDR3 nucleotides read TGTGCCAGCAGCCTCCCGACTAGCGGGGGGGCCCCAGATACGCAGTATTTT.

The chain uses TRBV15 and TRBJ1-5; D is undetermined. Germline values: CDR1 LNHNV, CDR2 YYDKDF (reference sequence). The CDR3 contains 15 residues. V lost 0 bases and J lost 1, with 7 bases in between. Here the CDR3 reads CATSRDRTSNQPQHF. For the CDR3, the DNA is TGTGCCACCAGCAGAGACAGAACCAGCAATCAGCCCCAGCATTTT.

V is TRBV13 and J is TRBJ2-3; 13 bases agree with TRBD2. The V and J ends lost 8 bases and 1 base, in that order; junction bases with no gene match: 6. This CDR3 comprises 16 residues. Germline loops: CDR1 PRHDT, CDR2 FYEKMQ (reference sequence). CDR3 in DNA: TGTGCCAGCCGGACTAGCGGGGGAGTGGGCACAGATACGCAGTATTTT. It translates to CASRTSGGVGTDTQYF.